The rows below give T cell receptor beta chains drawn from one sample of a study of T cell repertoires in cytomegalovirus infection. Each CDR3 protein gets one entry after TCRdb re-called the reads with MiXCR. The sample lists under 600,000 distinct CDR3 sequences; approximately 15% were seen once. Sample: CD8+ T cells from PBMCs. These TCRs come from a human donor in good health (CMV status not recorded). Some clones in this sample may be carry-over from other donors' samples. Both conserved end residues are part of each CDR3. Fields, in order: clone size, D gene, V gene, J gene, CDR3 protein, CDR3 DNA. The D gene is left open where the match is weak. Rows give clone size only sometimes, using once, few, many, or a class for an expanded clone.

many	.	TRBV2	TRBJ2-1	CATKTGNEQFF	TGTGCCACCAAGACAGGCAATGAGCAGTTCTTC
few	.	TRBV6-1	TRBJ2-1	CASSEALTGFF	TGTGCCAGCAGTGAAGCCCTCACTGGGTTCTTC
many	TRBD2	TRBV12-5	TRBJ2-3	CASAAGGLTDTQYF	TGTGCTAGTGCCGCGGGAGGCCTCACAGATACGCAGTATTTT
few	.	TRBV30	TRBJ1-1	CAWSLMNTEAFF	TGTGCCTGGAGTCTCATGAACACTGAAGCTTTCTTT
many	.	TRBV28	TRBJ1-1	CASSLGGVEAEAFF	TGTGCCAGCAGTTTGGGGGGGGTGGAGGCTGAAGCTTTCTTT
many	.	TRBV7-2	TRBJ2-3	CASSAHPLDTQYF	TGTGCCAGCAGCGCTCACCCACTAGATACGCAGTATTTT
many	.	TRBV4-2	TRBJ2-3	CASSQVLDGTDTQYF	TGTGCCAGCAGCCAAGTTTTAGACGGCACAGATACGCAGTATTTT
many	.	TRBV19	TRBJ2-1	CASSIVRDSPNEQFF	TGTGCCAGTAGTATAGTGCGGGACAGCCCCAATGAGCAGTTCTTC
.	.	TRBV15	TRBJ2-5	CATSRVDPDQETQYF	TGTGCCACCAGCAGAGTGGACCCAGACCAAGAGACCCAGTACTTC
many	TRBD2	TRBV6-2/TRBV6-3	TRBJ2-3	CASSLAGAETDTQYF	TGTGCCAGCAGTTTAGCGGGAGCGGAGACAGATACGCAGTATTTT
few	.	TRBV18	TRBJ2-2	CASSPGDPYTGELFF	TGTGCCAGCTCACCAGGGGATCCCTACACCGGGGAGCTGTTTTTT
.	TRBD1	TRBV2	TRBJ1-5	CASVGQGAGQPQHF	TGTGCCAGCGTTGGGCAGGGGGCCGGTCAGCCCCAGCATTTT